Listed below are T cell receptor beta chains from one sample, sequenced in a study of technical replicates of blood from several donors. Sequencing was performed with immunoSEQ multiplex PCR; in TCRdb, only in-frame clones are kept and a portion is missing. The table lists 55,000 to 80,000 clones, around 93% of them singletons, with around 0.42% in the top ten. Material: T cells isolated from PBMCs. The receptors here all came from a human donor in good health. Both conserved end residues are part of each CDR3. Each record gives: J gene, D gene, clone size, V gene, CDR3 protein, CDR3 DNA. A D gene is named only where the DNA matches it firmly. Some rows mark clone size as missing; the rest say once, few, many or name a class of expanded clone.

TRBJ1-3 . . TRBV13 CASSLSYSSGNTIYF TGTGCCAGCAGCTTATCATACAGCTCTGGAAACACCATATATTTT
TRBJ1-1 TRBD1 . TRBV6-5 CASSYSIGQGVEAFF TGTGCCAGCAGTTACTCCATCGGACAGGGGGTAGAAGCTTTCTTT
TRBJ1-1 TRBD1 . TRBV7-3 CASSIRQGWNTEAFF TGTGCCAGCAGCATAAGACAGGGCTGGAACACTGAAGCTTTCTTT
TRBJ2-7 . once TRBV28 CASTTYGGSYEQYF TGTGCCAGCACAACATATGGTGGCTCCTACGAGCAGTACTTC
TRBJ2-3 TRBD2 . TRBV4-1 CASSQVLRESGTDTQYF TGCGCCAGCAGCCAAGTCCTGCGGGAGTCAGGGACAGATACGCAGTATTTT
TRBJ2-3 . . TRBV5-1 CASSLNIYTDTQYF TGCGCCAGCAGCTTGAACATATACACAGATACGCAGTATTTT
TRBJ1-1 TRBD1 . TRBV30 CAYGQANTEAFF TGTGCCTACGGACAGGCGAACACTGAAGCTTTCTTT
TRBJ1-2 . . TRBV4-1 CASSQNGYGYTF TGCGCCAGCAGCCAAAACGGCTATGGCTACACCTTC
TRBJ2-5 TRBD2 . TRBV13 CASSFRTSGRAEETQYF TGTGCCAGCAGCTTCAGGACTAGCGGGAGGGCCGAGGAGACCCAGTACTTC
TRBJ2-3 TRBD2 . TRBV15 CATSRLTSGSTDTQYF TGTGCCACCAGCAGGTTGACTAGCGGAAGCACAGATACGCAGTATTTT
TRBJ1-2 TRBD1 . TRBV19 CATDRANYGYTF TGTGCCACCGACAGGGCTAACTATGGCTACACCTTC
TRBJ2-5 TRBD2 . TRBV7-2 CASSSGRALPETQYF TGTGCCAGCAGCTCCGGGAGGGCCCTCCCAGAGACCCAGTACTTC
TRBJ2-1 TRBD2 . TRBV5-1 CASTPTSGTTLNEQFF TGCGCCAGCACCCCTACTAGCGGGACCACCCTAAATGAGCAGTTCTTC
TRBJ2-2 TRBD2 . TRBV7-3 CASSLTSIHAGGELFF TGTGCCAGCAGCTTGACTAGCATCCACGCGGGCGGGGAGCTGTTTTTT
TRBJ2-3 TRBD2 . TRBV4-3 CASSQDYGAGVSDTQYF TGCGCCAGCAGCCAAGATTACGGAGCGGGAGTGTCTGATACGCAGTATTTT
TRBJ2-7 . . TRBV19 CASSGPSPRNEQYF TGTGCCAGTAGTGGCCCTTCCCCTCGAAACGAGCAGTACTTC
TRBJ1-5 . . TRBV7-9 CASSSTGGPLNQPQHF TGTGCCAGCAGCTCCACAGGCGGTCCTCTGAATCAGCCCCAGCATTTT
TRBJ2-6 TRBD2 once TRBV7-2 CASSLLAGVVSGANVLTF TGTGCCAGCAGCTTGCTAGCGGGAGTTGTCTCTGGGGCCAACGTCCTGACTTTC
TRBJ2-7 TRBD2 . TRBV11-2 CASSLAWTSSYEQYF TGTGCCAGCAGCTTAGCCTGGACTAGCAGTTACGAGCAGTACTTC
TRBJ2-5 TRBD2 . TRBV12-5 CASGLAAGGRETQYF TGTGCTAGTGGTTTGGCTGCGGGCGGGAGGGAGACCCAGTACTTC
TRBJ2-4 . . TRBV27 CASSLSASQRSKNIQYF TGTGCCAGCAGTTTATCGGCTAGCCAGCGTTCCAAAAACATTCAGTACTTC
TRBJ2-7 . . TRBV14 CASSHWQGINPYEQYF TGTGCCAGCAGCCATTGGCAGGGCATAAATCCCTACGAGCAGTACTTC
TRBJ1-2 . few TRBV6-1 CASSEGGSNYGYTF TGTGCCAGCAGTGAAGGGGGCAGCAACTATGGCTACACCTTC
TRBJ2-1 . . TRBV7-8 CASSLSPGLEQFF TGTGCCAGCAGCTTATCCCCTGGACTCGAGCAGTTCTTC
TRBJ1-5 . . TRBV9 CASSVTLDQPQHF TGTGCCAGCAGCGTAACCCTAGATCAGCCCCAGCATTTT
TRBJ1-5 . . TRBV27 CASRHATGVNQPQHF TGTGCCAGCAGACATGCTACAGGAGTAAATCAGCCCCAGCATTTT
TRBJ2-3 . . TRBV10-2 CASSEIGRTDTQYF TGCGCCAGCAGTGAGATTGGGAGGACAGATACGCAGTATTTT
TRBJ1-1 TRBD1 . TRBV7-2 CASSLRGMNTEAFF TGTGCCAGCAGCCTCAGGGGGATGAACACTGAAGCTTTCTTT
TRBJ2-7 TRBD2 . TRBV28 CASSRSKREMSYEQYF TGTGCCAGCAGTCGGTCCAAGCGGGAGATGTCCTACGAGCAGTACTTC
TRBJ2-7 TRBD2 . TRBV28 CASSQAGLTYEQYF TGTGCCAGCAGTCAAGCGGGACTAACCTACGAGCAGTACTTC
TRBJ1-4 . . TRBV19 CASSIGQGFLEKLFF TGTGCCAGTAGTATAGGGCAGGGCTTTCTTGAAAAACTGTTTTTT
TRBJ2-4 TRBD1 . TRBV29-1 CSVTSGTGDNIQYF TGCAGCGTTACCTCCGGGACAGGGGATAACATTCAGTACTTC
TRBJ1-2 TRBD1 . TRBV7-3 CASSLRQGGNYGYTF TGTGCCAGCAGCTTACGGCAGGGGGGAAACTATGGCTACACCTTC
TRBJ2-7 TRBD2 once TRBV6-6 CASSYGTSYEQYF TGTGCCAGCAGTTACGGGACTAGCTACGAGCAGTACTTC
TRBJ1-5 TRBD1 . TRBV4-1 CASSRGTGLNQPQHF TGCGCCAGCAGCCGAGGGACAGGGTTAAATCAGCCCCAGCATTTT
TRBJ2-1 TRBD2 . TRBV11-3 CASSLALGGEQFF TGTGCCAGCAGCTTAGCCCTGGGGGGGGAGCAGTTCTTC
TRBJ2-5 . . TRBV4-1 CASSQDSTRNQETQYF TGCGCCAGCAGCCAAGACTCAACACGAAACCAAGAGACCCAGTACTTC
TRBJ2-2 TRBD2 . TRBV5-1 CASSLLGGTDTGELFF TGCGCCAGCAGCTTGTTGGGGGGGACTGACACCGGGGAGCTGTTTTTT
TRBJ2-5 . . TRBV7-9 CASRGLLGGQYF TGTGCCAGCAGGGGACTCCTCGGGGGCCAGTACTTC
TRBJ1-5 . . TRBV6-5 CASSVSQYQPQHF TGTGCCAGCAGCGTATCCCAGTACCAGCCCCAGCATTTT
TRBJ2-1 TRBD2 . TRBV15 CATSREGLAGYNEQFF TGTGCCACCAGCAGAGAAGGACTAGCGGGTTACAATGAGCAGTTCTTC
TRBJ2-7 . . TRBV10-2 CASSESMGGYEQYF TGCGCCAGCAGTGAGTCGATGGGGGGCTACGAGCAGTACTTC
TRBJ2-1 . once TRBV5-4 CASSPRTVSYNEQFF TGTGCCAGCAGCCCCCGGACTGTCTCCTACAATGAGCAGTTCTTC
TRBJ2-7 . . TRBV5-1 CASSLAPAYEQYF TGCGCCAGCAGCTTGGCCCCTGCCTACGAGCAGTACTTC
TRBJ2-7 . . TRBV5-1 CASSLDGYEQYF TGCGCCAGCAGCTTGGACGGTTACGAGCAGTACTTC